The 3 T cell receptor beta chains presented below share a single source sample, sequenced in a study of human T cells and chemical hapten exposure. Stated time point: patch test 1, 2 weeks after DPC sensitization. As for treatment: therapeutic diphenylcyclopropenone sensitization with weekly scalp DPC. One entry per CDR3 protein results from TCRdb running MiXCR on the RACE reads. The top ten hold roughly 4.2% of the sample, which has 80,000 or so distinct CDR3 sequences, around 11% seen once. The input for sequencing was whole blood, taken in connection with sensitization to the hapten diphenylcyclopropenone (DPC). The origin of the receptors is a woman in her forties or fifties with alopecia areata. Some clones in this sample may be carry-over from other donors' samples.

The chain links TRBV5-1 to TRBJ1-5, with 8 bases matching TRBD1. The germline V gene has CDR1 SGHRS and CDR2 YFSETQ. Losses at the gene ends were 1 base for V and 7 bases for J; bases not matched to a gene: 7. The CDR3 contains 15 residues. The CDR3 DNA reads as TGCGCCAGCAGCTTGTCCGGACAGGGTTTCCAGCCCCAGCATTTT. Translation gives CASSLSGQGFQPQHF.

V is TRBV11-1 and J is TRBJ2-1; no clear D. The V gene's germline CDR1 is SGHAT and CDR2 FQDESV (reference sequence). Trimming took off 5 bases at V and 9 bases at J, with 17 bases between the two ends. CDR3 length: 14 amino acids. This CDR3 is CASSPLGGAIEQFF. The CDR3 DNA reads as TGTGCCAGCAGCCCCCTGGGCGGAGCAATTGAGCAGTTCTTC.

The chain employs TRBV20-1 and TRBJ1-2; D not certain. The CDR3 consists of 14 residues. Trimming took off 1 base at V and 4 bases at J, with 13 bases between the two ends. Germline assignment: CDR1 DFQATT and CDR2 SNEGSKA (reference sequence). CDR3 amino acids: CSARAVEVPYGYTF. The CDR3 region has the DNA TGCAGTGCTAGAGCGGTGGAGGTACCCTATGGCTACACCTTC.